The 20 T cell receptor beta chains given below trace back to one sample, sequenced in a study of early T cells in non-severe SARS-CoV-2 infection. TCRdb re-called the 5' RACE reads through MiXCR, storing one row per CDR3 protein. This table holds just over 95,000 distinct CDR3 sequences, approximately 11% found once. The sample was whole blood, taken at baseline. Receptor source: an adult who was a healthcare worker with PCR-confirmed SARS-CoV-2 infection or an uninfected control (not recorded which).

This clonotype was observed a few times. The chain has TRBV7-2 and TRBJ2-7; D perhaps matches TRBD1 (6 bases). CDR3 length: 15 amino acids. Germline CDR1 is SGHTA and CDR2 is FQGNSA. V was pared by 1 base and J by 6 bases, with 16 bases between. The CDR3 loop reads CASSLGPQGSGEQYF. Written as DNA, the CDR3 is TGTGCCAGCAGCTTAGGCCCTCAGGGGTCTGGCGAGCAGTACTTC.

The genes are TRBV6-5 and TRBJ2-7; the match to TRBD1 covers 12 bases. Unmatched junction bases numbered 6, after V lost 6 bases and J lost 3 bases. This CDR3 has 15 residues. Germline CDR1 MNHEY, CDR2 SVGAGI. DNA of the CDR3: TGTGCCAGCAGCTTTGGGACAGGGGGCGTCTACGAGCAGTACTTC. This translates into CASSFGTGGVYEQYF.

This clonotype has ten or more counts. The junction departs from the called germline gene at one end, perhaps through a read error. This chain joins TRBV2 and TRBJ1-2; D gene ambiguous. The CDR3 has 13 residues. The V gene's germline CDR1 is SNHLY and CDR2 FYNNEI. CDR3 in amino acids: CASREVGRYGYTF. As DNA, the CDR3 is TGTGCCAGCAGGGAAGTTGGACGGTATGGCTACACCTTC. Full variable domain (remainder filled in from reference TRBV2 and TRBJ1-2): EPEVTQTPSHQVTQMGQEVILRCVPISNHLYFYWYRQILGQKVEFLVSFYNNEISEKSEIFDDQFSVERPDGSNFTLKIRSTKLEDSAMYFCASREVGRYGYTFGSGTRLTVV.

This clonotype was seen only a few times. The genes are TRBV7-8 and TRBJ1-2, with 9 bases lining up with TRBD1. The trim removed 3 bases at V and 6 bases at J, leaving 5 bases unmatched. From germline, CDR1 is SGHVS and CDR2 FQNEAQ. The CDR3 sequence is 14 residues long. The CDR3 nucleotides are TGTGCCAGCAGCTTGGACAGGGGAGGGAATGGCTACACCTTC. This translates into CASSLDRGGNGYTF.

This clonotype was seen a handful of times. This chain connects TRBV7-9 to TRBJ2-7; 10 bases align to TRBD1. The CDR3 consists of 15 residues. With 4 bases clipped from V and 5 bases from J, the junction kept 8 bases outside the gene matches. Germline CDR1 reads SEHNR; CDR2 reads FQNEAQ (reference sequence). CDR3 coding DNA: TGTGCCAGCAGCTCGCCGAAGACAGGGGGCCACGAGCAGTACTTC. Translation: CASSSPKTGGHEQYF. Using reference TRBV7-9 and TRBJ2-7 for the parts outside the CDR3, the full variable domain is DTGVSQNPRHKITKRGQNVTFRCDPISEHNRLYWYRQTLGQGPEFLTYFQNEAQLEKSRLLSDRFSAERPKGSFSTLEIQRTEQGDSAMYLCASSSPKTGGHEQYFGPGTRLTVT.

V is TRBV28 and J is TRBJ2-2; the match to TRBD2 covers 8 bases. The V gene end was trimmed by 3 bases and the J gene end by 11 bases; junction bases not matched to a gene: 11. This CDR3 has 15 residues. The germline V gene has CDR1 MDHEN and CDR2 SYDVKM. CDR3 bases: TGTGCCAGCAGTTTCCCCTTAGCGGGAATCTCCGAGCTGTTTTTT. Protein product: CASSFPLAGISELFF.

This clonotype has at least ten counts. J is TRBJ2-3 and V is TRBV19, with 8 bases identical to TRBD2. With V trimmed by 5 bases and J by 6 bases, 13 bases remained unmatched. The germline V gene has CDR1 LNHDA and CDR2 SQIVND (reference sequence). This CDR3 is built from 16 residues. The CDR3 is CASSLTSGDPRDTQYF. As DNA, the CDR3 is TGTGCCAGTAGTCTTACTAGCGGCGACCCCCGGGATACGCAGTATTTT.

This clonotype has more than one count but fewer than ten. This chain connects TRBV12-5 to TRBJ2-1; 9 positions match TRBD2. The CDR3 totals 14 residues. V shed 9 bases and J 8 bases; nucleotides not matched to a gene: 11. Germline V gene sequence: CDR1 LGHNT, CDR2 FRNRAP. The DNA of the CDR3 is TGTGCTAGCGGAATTGCGGGAGGGCCAGATGAGCAGTTCTTC. This encodes CASGIAGGPDEQFF.

The rearrangement links TRBV7-2 to TRBJ2-3, with 8 positions matching TRBD2. Trimming cost V 0 bases and J 3 bases; bases outside gene matches: 8. Germline V CDR1 and CDR2: SGHTA, FQGNSA. This CDR3 has 17 residues. Here the CDR3 reads CASSLAGSGGPTDTQYF. DNA of the CDR3: TGTGCCAGCAGCTTAGCTGGGAGCGGGGGCCCGACAGATACGCAGTATTTT. Variable domain in full (rest from reference TRBV7-2 and TRBJ2-3): GAGVSQSPSNKVTEKGKDVELRCDPISGHTALYWYRQSLGQGLEFLIYFQGNSAPDKSGLPSDRFSAERTGGSVSTLTIQRTQQEDSAVYLCASSLAGSGGPTDTQYFGPGTRLTVL.

Only a few counts were recorded for this clonotype. The chain couples TRBV12-3 or TRBV12-4 to TRBJ2-7, with D possibly TRBD1 on 5 matching bases. The CDR3 loop spans 13 amino acids. Trimming left V 6 bases short and J 2 bases short, with 11 bases between. In DNA, the CDR3 is TGTGCCAGCAGCTCGACAGCTACCTACGAGCAGTACTTC. This encodes CASSSTATYEQYF.

The chain uses TRBV12-5 and TRBJ2-4; a possible D gene is TRBD1 (6 bases). Germline loops: CDR1 LGHNT, CDR2 FRNRAP. V lost 2 bases to trimming and J lost 6 bases, with 20 bases between them. The CDR3 is 17 residues long. CDR3 sequence: CASGLSTDRTDGNIQYF. In DNA, the CDR3 is TGTGCTAGTGGTTTGTCCACAGATCGGACAGACGGAAACATTCAGTACTTC. Complete variable domain (other parts from reference TRBV12-5 and TRBJ2-4): DARVTQTPRHKVTEMGQEVTMRCQPILGHNTVFWYRQTMMQGLELLAYFRNRAPLDDSGMPKDRFSAEMPDATLATLKIQPSEPRDSAVYFCASGLSTDRTDGNIQYFGAGTRLSVL.

This clonotype showed up just a few times. This sequence joins TRBV11-1 and TRBJ2-1, with 10 positions matching TRBD2. This CDR3 has 13 residues. V lost 5 bases to trimming and J lost 11 bases; unmatched junction nucleotides: 6. The germline V gene encodes CDR1 SGHAT and CDR2 FQDESV (reference sequence). The CDR3 nucleotides read TGTGCCAGCAGCGCGAGGACTAGCGGCAAGCAGTTCTTC. Its translation: CASSARTSGKQFF.

This clonotype was observed at least ten times. Compared with germline, one end of the junction differs, possibly owing to a read error. The CDR3 is CSASPLAVVYYEQFF. The CDR3 bases are TGCAGTGCCTCCCCTCTAGCTGTCGTCTACTATGAGCAGTTCTTC. The rearrangement links TRBV20-1 to TRBJ2-1; tentatively, D is TRBD2 (5 bases). The length of the CDR3 is 15 residues. Germline V lookup: CDR1 DFQATT, CDR2 SNEGSKA (reference sequence).

This clonotype was seen more than once but under ten times. The genes are TRBV27 and TRBJ2-5, with 10 nucleotides matching TRBD1. This CDR3 is 16 amino acids long. Germline loops: CDR1 MNHEY, CDR2 SMNVEV (reference sequence). V lost 1 base and J lost 0; bases outside the gene matches: 2. CDR3 in amino acids: CASSLYGTGDQETQYF. CDR3 sequence (DNA): TGTGCCAGCAGTTTATATGGGACAGGGGACCAAGAGACCCAGTACTTC.

The rearrangement links TRBV27 to TRBJ1-2, with 8 bases fitting TRBD1. After removal of 6 bases from V and 5 bases from J, the junction contained 14 bases not matched to a gene. The V gene's germline CDR1 is MNHEY and CDR2 SMNVEV (reference sequence). This CDR3 has 16 residues. CDR3 loop: CASSVTGVFSDYGYTF. The DNA for the CDR3 is TGTGCCAGCAGCGTGACAGGGGTATTTTCGGATTATGGCTACACCTTC.

This clonotype was seen repeatedly, ten times or more. CDR3 sequence: CASSPLAGDRTDTQYF. CDR3 DNA: TGTGCCAGCAGCCCCTTAGCGGGAGATCGGACAGATACGCAGTATTTT. The rearrangement uses TRBV3-1 and TRBJ2-3; TRBD2 aligns across 9 bases. The germline gives CDR1 LGHDT, CDR2 YNNKEL (reference sequence). The V segment lost 4 bases and the J segment 3 bases; nucleotides outside the gene matches: 8. CDR3 length: 16 amino acids.

This clonotype has more than one count but fewer than ten. The V gene is TRBV29-1, the J gene TRBJ2-7; 12 nucleotides match TRBD2. Losses at the gene ends were 7 bases for V and 2 bases for J; bases not matched to a gene: 3. The germline gives CDR1 SQVTM, CDR2 ANQGSEA. The CDR3 sequence is 13 residues long. The CDR3 loop is CSATSGGTYEQYF. Here the CDR3 DNA reads TGCAGCGCAACTAGCGGGGGGACCTACGAGCAGTACTTC.

The chain employs TRBV10-3 and TRBJ2-7, with D possibly being TRBD2 (5 bases). V was cut by 4 bases and J by 2 bases, with 12 bases left in between. This CDR3 has 14 residues. Germline V gives CDR1 ENHRY, CDR2 SYGVKD. The CDR3 DNA is TGTGCCATCAGTGTTGAGGGAACCACCTACGAGCAGTACTTC. It specifies CAISVEGTTYEQYF.

This clonotype has more than one count but fewer than ten. The chain joins TRBV18 to TRBJ1-1; possibly TRBD1 for D (5 bases). The germline CDR1 and CDR2 sequences are KGHSH and LQKENI. There are 13 residues in the CDR3. Trimming removed 6 bases from V and 7 bases from J, with 15 bases in between. Here the CDR3 DNA reads TGTGCCAGCTCCCTGGGGGGAGGAAATGAAGCTTTCTTT. This sequence encodes CASSLGGGNEAFF.

This clonotype was picked up a small number of times. The genes are TRBV12-3 or TRBV12-4 and TRBJ2-7, with D possibly matching TRBD1 (5 bases). This CDR3 contains 13 residues. V was shortened by 5 bases and J by 2 bases, with 10 bases between the two germline ends. In nucleotides, the CDR3 is TGTGCCAGCAGTCTCGGACATCCCTACGAGCAGTACTTC. Protein product: CASSLGHPYEQYF.